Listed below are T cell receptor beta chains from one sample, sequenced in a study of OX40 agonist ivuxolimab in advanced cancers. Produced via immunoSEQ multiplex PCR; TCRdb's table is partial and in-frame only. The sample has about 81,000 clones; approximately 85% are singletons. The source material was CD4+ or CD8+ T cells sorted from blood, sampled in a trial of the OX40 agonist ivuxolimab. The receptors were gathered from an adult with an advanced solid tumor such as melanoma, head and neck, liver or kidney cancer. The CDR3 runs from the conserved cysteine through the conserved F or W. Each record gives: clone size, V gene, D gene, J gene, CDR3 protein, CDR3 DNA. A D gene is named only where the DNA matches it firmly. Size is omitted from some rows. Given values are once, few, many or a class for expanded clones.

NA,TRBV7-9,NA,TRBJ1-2,CASSLNFETYTF,TGTGCCAGCAGCTTAAATTTCGAGACGTACACCTTC
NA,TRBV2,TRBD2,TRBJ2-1,CASSGAPPAGNEQFF,TGTGCCAGCAGTGGCGCCCCCCCAGCGGGGAATGAGCAGTTCTTC
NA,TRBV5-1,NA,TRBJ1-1,CASSTQGNTEAFF,TGCGCCAGCAGTACGCAGGGGAACACTGAAGCTTTCTTT
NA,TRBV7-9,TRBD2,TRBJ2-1,CASSLPFGTSDNEQFF,TGTGCCAGCAGCTTACCCTTCGGGACTAGCGACAATGAGCAGTTCTTC
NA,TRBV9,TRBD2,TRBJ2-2,CASSASGINTGELFF,TGTGCCAGCAGTGCTAGCGGGATAAACACCGGGGAGCTGTTTTTT
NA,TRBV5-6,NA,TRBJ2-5,CASSLNLDGETQYF,TGTGCCAGCAGCTTGAATCTAGACGGGGAGACCCAGTACTTC
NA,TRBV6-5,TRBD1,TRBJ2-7,CASSYSSQGAYEQYF,TGTGCCAGCAGTTACTCGAGTCAGGGGGCCTACGAGCAGTACTTC
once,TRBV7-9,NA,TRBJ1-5,CASSWDGNQPQHF,TGTGCCAGCAGCTGGGATGGAAATCAGCCCCAGCATTTT
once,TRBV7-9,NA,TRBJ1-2,CASSLAGATRDGYTF,TGTGCCAGCAGCTTAGCGGGGGCGACAAGAGATGGCTACACCTTC
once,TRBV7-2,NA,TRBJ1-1,CASSGETASTEAFF,TGTGCCAGCAGCGGGGAGACAGCGAGCACTGAAGCTTTCTTT
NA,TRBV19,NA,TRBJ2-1,CASNLRGLNEQFF,TGTGCCAGTAATCTAAGGGGACTCAATGAGCAGTTCTTC
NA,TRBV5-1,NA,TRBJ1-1,CASSLFGGGDTEAFF,TGCGCCAGCAGCTTGTTCGGGGGTGGCGACACTGAAGCTTTCTTT
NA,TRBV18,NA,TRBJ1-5,CASSPQGNQPQHF,TGTGCCAGCTCACCACAGGGGAATCAGCCCCAGCATTTT
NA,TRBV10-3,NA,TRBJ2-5,CAISSDLQETQYF,TGTGCCATCAGCTCAGACCTCCAAGAGACCCAGTACTTC
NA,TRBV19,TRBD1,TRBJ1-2,CASSPGTGGYGYTF,TGTGCCAGTAGTCCGGGAACAGGGGGCTATGGCTACACCTTC
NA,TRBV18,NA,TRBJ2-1,CASSPNSGQNNEQFF,TGTGCCAGCTCACCAAATAGCGGACAAAACAATGAGCAGTTCTTC
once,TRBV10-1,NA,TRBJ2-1,CASSESVGGLYNEQFF,TGCGCCAGCAGTGAGTCAGTGGGGGGGCTATACAATGAGCAGTTCTTC
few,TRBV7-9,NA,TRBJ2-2,CASSVLPGGELFF,TGTGCCAGCAGCGTCCTGCCCGGCGGGGAGCTGTTTTTT
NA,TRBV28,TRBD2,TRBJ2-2,CASSLYGRRNTGELFF,TGTGCCAGCAGTTTATACGGGAGGAGGAACACCGGGGAGCTGTTTTTT
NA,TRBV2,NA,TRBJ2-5,CASRYQETQYF,TGTGCCAGCAGGTACCAAGAGACCCAGTACTTC
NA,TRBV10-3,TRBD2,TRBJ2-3,CAINRLAGDSDTQYF,TGTGCCATCAACCGACTAGCGGGGGATTCGGATACGCAGTATTTT
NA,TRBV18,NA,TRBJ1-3,CASSPQGAGNTIYF,TGTGCCAGCTCACCCCAGGGAGCTGGAAACACCATATATTTT